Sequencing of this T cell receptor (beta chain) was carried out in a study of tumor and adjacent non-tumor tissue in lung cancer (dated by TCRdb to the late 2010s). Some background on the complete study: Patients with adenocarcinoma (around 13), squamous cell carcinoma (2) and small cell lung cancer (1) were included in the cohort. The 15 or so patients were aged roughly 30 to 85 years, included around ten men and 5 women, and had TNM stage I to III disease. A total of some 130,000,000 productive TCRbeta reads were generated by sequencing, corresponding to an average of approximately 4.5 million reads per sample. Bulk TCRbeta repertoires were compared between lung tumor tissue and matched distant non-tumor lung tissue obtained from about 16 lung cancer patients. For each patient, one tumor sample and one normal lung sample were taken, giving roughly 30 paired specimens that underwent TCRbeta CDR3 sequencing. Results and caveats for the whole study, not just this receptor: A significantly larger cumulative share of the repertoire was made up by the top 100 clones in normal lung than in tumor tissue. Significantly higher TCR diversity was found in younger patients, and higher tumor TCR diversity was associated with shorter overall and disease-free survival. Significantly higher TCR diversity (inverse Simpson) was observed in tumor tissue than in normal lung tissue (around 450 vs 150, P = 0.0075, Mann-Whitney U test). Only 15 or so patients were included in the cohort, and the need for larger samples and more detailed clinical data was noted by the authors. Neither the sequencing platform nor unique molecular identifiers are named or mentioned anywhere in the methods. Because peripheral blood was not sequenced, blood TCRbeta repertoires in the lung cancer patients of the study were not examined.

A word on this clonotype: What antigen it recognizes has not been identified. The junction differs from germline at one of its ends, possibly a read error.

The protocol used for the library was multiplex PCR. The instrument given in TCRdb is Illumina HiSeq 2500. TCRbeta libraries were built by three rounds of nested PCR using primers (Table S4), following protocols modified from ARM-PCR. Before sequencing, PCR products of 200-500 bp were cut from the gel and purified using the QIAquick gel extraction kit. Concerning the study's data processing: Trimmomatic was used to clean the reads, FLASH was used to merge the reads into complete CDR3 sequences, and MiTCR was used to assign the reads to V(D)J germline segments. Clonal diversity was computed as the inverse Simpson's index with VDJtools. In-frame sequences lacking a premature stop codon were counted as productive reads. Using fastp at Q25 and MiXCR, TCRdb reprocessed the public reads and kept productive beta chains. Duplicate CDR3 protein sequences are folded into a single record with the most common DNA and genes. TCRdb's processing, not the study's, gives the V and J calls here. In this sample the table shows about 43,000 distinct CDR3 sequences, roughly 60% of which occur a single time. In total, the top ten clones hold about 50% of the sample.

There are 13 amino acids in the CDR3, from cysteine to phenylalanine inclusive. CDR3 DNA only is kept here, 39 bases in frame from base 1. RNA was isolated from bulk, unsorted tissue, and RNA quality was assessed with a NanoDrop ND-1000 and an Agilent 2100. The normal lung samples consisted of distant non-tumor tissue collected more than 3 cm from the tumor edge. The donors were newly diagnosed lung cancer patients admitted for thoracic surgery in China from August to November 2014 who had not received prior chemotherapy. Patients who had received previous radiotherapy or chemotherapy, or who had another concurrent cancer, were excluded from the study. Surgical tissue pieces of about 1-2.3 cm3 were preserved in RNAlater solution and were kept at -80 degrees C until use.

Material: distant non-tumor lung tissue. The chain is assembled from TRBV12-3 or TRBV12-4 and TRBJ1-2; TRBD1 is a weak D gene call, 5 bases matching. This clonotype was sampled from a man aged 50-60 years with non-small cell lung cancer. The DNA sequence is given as TGCGCCAGCCGTCCGAGGGACTCGGACGGCTACACCTTC. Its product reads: CASRPRDSDGYTF.